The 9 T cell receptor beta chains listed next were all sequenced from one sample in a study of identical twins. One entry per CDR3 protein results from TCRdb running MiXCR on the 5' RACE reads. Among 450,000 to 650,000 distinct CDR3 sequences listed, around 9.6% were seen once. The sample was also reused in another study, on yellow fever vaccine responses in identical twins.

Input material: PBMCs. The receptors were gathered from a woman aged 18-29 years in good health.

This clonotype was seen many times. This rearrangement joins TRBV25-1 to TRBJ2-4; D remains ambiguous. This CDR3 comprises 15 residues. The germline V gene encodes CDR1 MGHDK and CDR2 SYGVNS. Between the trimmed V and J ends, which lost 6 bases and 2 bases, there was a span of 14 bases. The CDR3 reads CASSPDLGPKNIQYF. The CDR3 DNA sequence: TGTGCCAGCAGCCCTGACCTGGGTCCCAAAAACATTCAGTACTTC.

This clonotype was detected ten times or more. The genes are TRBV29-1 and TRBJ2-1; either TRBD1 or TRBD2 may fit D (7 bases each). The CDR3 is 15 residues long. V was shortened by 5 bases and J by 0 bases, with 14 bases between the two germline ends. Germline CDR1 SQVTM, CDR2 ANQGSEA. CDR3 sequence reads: CSVTERDSSYNEQFF. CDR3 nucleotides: TGCAGCGTTACCGAGCGGGACAGCTCCTACAATGAGCAGTTCTTC.

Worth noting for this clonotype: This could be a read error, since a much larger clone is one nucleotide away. This CDR3 is CASSKDMNTEAFF. In DNA, the CDR3 is TGTGCCAGCAGCAAGGACATGAACACTGAAGCTTTCTTT. This chain links TRBV7-9 with TRBJ1-1; perhaps TRBD1 as D (5 bases). Trimming took 5 bases from V and 0 from J, leaving 7 bases between them. This CDR3 spans 13 amino acids. CDR1 is SEHNR, CDR2 FQNEAQ, per germline (reference sequence).

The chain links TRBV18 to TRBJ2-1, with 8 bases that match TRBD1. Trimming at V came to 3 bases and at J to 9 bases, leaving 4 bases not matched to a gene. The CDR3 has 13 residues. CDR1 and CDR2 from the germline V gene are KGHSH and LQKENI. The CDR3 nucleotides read TGTGCCAGCTCACCTGGGACAGGACCTGAGCAGTTCTTC. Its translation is CASSPGTGPEQFF.

The CDR3, as DNA: TGTGCCAGCAGCCAACGCAACTCGAATGAGCAGTTCTTC. Amino acid sequence: CASSQRNSNEQFF. The V call is TRBV4-2, the J call TRBJ2-1; unclear D gene. V was cut by 2 bases and J by 7 bases, with 9 bases left in between. Germline CDR1 and CDR2: LGHNA and YNFKEQ. The CDR3 extends over 13 amino acids.

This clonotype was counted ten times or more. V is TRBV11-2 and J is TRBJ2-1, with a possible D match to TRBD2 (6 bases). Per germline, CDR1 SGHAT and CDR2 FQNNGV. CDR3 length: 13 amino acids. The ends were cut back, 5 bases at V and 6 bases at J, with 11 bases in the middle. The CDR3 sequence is CASSISGSNEQFF. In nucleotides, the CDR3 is TGTGCCAGCAGCATTAGCGGCTCCAATGAGCAGTTCTTC.

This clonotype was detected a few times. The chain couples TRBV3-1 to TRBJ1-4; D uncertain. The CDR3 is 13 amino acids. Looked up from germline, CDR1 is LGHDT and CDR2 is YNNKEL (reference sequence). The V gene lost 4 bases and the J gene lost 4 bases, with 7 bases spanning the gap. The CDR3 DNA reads TGTGCCAGCAGCCGGGCGGATAATGAAAAACTGTTTTTT. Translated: CASSRADNEKLFF.

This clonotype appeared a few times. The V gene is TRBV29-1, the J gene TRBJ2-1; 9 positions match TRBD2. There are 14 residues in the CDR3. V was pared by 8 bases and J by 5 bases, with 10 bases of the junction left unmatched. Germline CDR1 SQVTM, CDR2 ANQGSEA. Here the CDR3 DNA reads TGCAGCTCCTCTCTAGCGGGACCCCACAATGAGCAGTTCTTC. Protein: CSSSLAGPHNEQFF.

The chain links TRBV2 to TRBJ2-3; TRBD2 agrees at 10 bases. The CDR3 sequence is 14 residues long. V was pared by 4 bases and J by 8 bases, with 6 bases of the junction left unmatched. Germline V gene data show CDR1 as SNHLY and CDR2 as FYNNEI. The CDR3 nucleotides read TGTGCCAGCAGTGTAGGGACTAGCGCCCTTACGCAGTATTTT. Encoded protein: CASSVGTSALTQYF.